This T cell receptor (beta chain) was identified during a study of cytomegalovirus exposure and HLA in healthy donors. The primer mix had 60 Vbeta and 13 Jbeta primers. Sequencing was performed with immunoSEQ multiplex PCR; in TCRdb, only in-frame clones are kept and a portion is missing. This table has some 130,000 clones, around 10% appearing once. The germline V and J ends were trimmed by 3 bases and 6 bases, with 9 bases remaining between them. From germline, CDR1 is KGHSH and CDR2 LQKENI. This CDR3 contains 13 residues. As regards this clone: Its antigen is still unknown.

Findings of the study overall: It was taken for granted in presence/absence analyses that sequencing depth across donors was roughly uniform. Association of a missense DCLRE1C variant with TCR beta V- and J-gene trimming was reported in a later analysis. For most TCR beta V segments, an earlier analysis put the productive rate at about 90% or about 30% of the time.

The chain uses TRBV18 and TRBJ2-1; the D gene is possibly TRBD1 (6 bases). This receptor was identified in a man between 50 and 59 years old in good health and CMV-seronegative. Sequencing input: PBMCs. The CDR3 region is CASSPGRGNEQFF. CDR3 bases: TGTGCCAGCTCACCCGGCAGGGGCAATGAGCAGTTCTTC.